The clone carrying this T cell receptor (beta chain) has a single count. Its antigen is undetermined. The data belong to a study of cytomegalovirus exposure and HLA in healthy donors. Study-wide results and limits: According to a later analysis, most TCR beta chains associated with CMV appeared HLA-restricted.

Germline CDR1 SEHNR, CDR2 FQNEAQ (reference sequence). Trimming removed 5 bases at V and 8 bases at J, with 15 bases between. This CDR3 contains 13 residues. PCR amplification relied on 60 Vbeta primers (plus 13 Jbeta primers). Measured with immunoSEQ multiplex PCR; TCRdb has only the in-frame clones, and not every one. The sample includes 200,000 to 250,000 clones, 82% of them seen just once. This receptor was taken from a middle-aged woman in good health and CMV-seropositive. The chain uses TRBV7-9 and TRBJ1-2, with D unclear. The source material was PBMCs. Written as DNA, the CDR3 is TGTGCCAGCAGCGGTGGCTGGTTGGCCGGCTACACCTTC. Its translation: CASSGGWLAGYTF.